Below, one TCR beta chain is given with its context. This clonotype is judged medium-sized (0.01 to 0.1%). Base-call qualities are not available, and no considerably larger clone is one nucleotide away. PBMCs were labeled with CellTrace CFSE and were cultured for about 6 days in RPMI containing around 7.7% human serum plus peptide pools at roughly 0.91 ug/mL each. On a BD FACSAria, proliferating CD4 T cells were sorted without fixation as live CD56-CD19-CD16-CD3+CD4+ CFSE-low cells. The enrolled adults were healthy and tested seronegative for ZIKV, JEV, YFV, DENV and WNV on microneutralization screening. The samples were taken from a phase 1, double-blinded, randomized, placebo-controlled trial testing an alum-adjuvanted Zika purified-inactivated virus (ZPIV) vaccine. Peripheral blood mononuclear cells were isolated by standard procedure and stored frozen in liquid nitrogen until use. The library was made by 5' RACE. TCRbeta libraries were pooled in proportion to their sorted cell numbers before sequencing. RNAzol RT was used to extract total RNA from the sorted cells, and cDNA was then synthesized using an oligo(dT) primer together with a template-switching oligo. The TCRbeta V-CDR3-J region was PCR-amplified with Kapa HiFi using a SMARTer oligo primer and a TCRbeta constant-region primer. A second PCR attached Illumina adaptors and sample-specific index barcodes, followed by HighPrep bead cleanup and Bioanalyzer confirmation of a band of roughly 650 bp. Libraries were sequenced on an Illumina MiSeq with 2x151 bp paired-end reads. The source study handled its data this way. An in-house Java program demultiplexed the reads, and MiXCR assigned TCRbeta annotations and counted clonotypes. To assess repertoire overlap, Morisita-Horn indices from the R package vegan were used, along with UPGMA clustering and Circos plots of recurring clonotypes. Shannon diversity and richness were normalized to the maximum possible value based on input cell numbers, so that values between 0 and 1 were obtained. CDR3beta sequences were aligned using MUSCLE, distances were calculated using SeqinR, and multidimensional scaling was plotted in R. TCRdb reanalyzed the raw reads on its own, using fastp at Q25 for trimming and MiXCR for clone calling, and kept in-frame beta chains. Rows are unified per CDR3 protein, each entry keeping the most common DNA and genes. The V and J calls come from TCRdb's annotation, not from the publication. This sample lists about 550 distinct CDR3 sequences; approximately 2.3% were detected once. The top ten constitute more than 15% of the sample.

The data originate from a study of Japanese encephalitis immunity and Zika vaccine responses (dated by TCRdb to the early 2020s). As for the study more broadly: Three 5.0 ug doses of alum-adjuvanted ZPIV were administered to included participants at weeks 0, 4 and 28. Two to three months ahead of the first ZPIV dose, twelve participants were given JEV vaccine (IXIARO) as a two-dose regimen with the doses 28 days apart. One dose of YFV vaccine (YF-VAX) was administered before ZPIV to roughly 12 participants, and fewer than ten participants were flavivirus-naive. For TCR sequencing, roughly 6 representative participants were chosen from each pre-vaccination group, with samples at week 0 (after pre-vaccination, before ZPIV) and week 52. TCR repertoires from a few flavivirus-naive individuals were also analyzed at weeks 2, 6 and 52 after the start of ZPIV vaccination. Stimulations used ZIKV structural-protein peptide pools split into flavivirus-conserved and non-conserved sets, or JEV or YFV peptides matching the pre-vaccination. ZIKV peptides were 15-mers overlapping by 11 residues, selected for NetMHCpan/NetMHCII-predicted epitopes with affinity below 50 nM. The study examined whether earlier vaccination against Japanese encephalitis virus (JEV) or yellow fever virus (YFV) influenced CD4 T cell responses to the Zika vaccine. Overall results and qualifications from the work: In JEV-pre-vaccinated donors, the repertoire richness of CD4 T cells responding to conserved ZIKV epitopes decreased significantly after ZPIV. Sample size limitations prevented peptide-pool deconvolution, so the individual peptides driving cross-reactive responses were not identified. CD8 T cell responses to ZIKV peptide pools were of very low magnitude and seen in only a few individuals. Repertoire similarity across time-points and stimulations was higher in JEV-pre-vaccinated donors than in YFV-pre-vaccinated donors, indicating more clonotypes shared between ZIKV and JEV stimulation. Samples clustered by participant with no similarity between individuals, suggesting no public TCRs were detected. Rather than the whole vaccinated cohort, the analysis covered just a subset of trial participants, namely those who received three doses and had adequate samples.

This receptor was obtained from an adult woman who received an inactivated Zika virus vaccine. The starting material was antigen-activated CD4+ T cells from blood, cultured, obtained during a Zika inactivated vaccine study.

In nucleotide form, the sequence is TGTGCCAGCAGCCGCAAGGACCCGGGGGGGTACGAGCAGTACTTC. It encodes CASSRKDPGGYEQYF. The sequence is built from TRBV3-1 and TRBJ2-7; TRBD2 matches 8 bases in the middle. V is trimmed back by 4 bases and J by 4 bases, and the junction contains 9 bases that no gene match accounts for. The CDR3, cysteine through phenylalanine, is 15 amino acids long. Left in the record is the CDR3 DNA by itself, 45 bases read in frame from the first base. Via the germline V gene (reference sequence), CDR1 is LGHDT and CDR2 YNNKEL.